This TCR beta chain was found in a study of T cells expressing NK-cell markers (TCRdb year 2020). With regard to the full study: Three sorted T-cell subsets (CD3+CD56+NKG2C+, CD3+CD56+NKG2C- and CD3+CD56-NKG2C+) from about 8 donors had their TCR beta-chain repertoires profiled. Seven of the eight sequenced donors were HCMV-seropositive and one was HCMV-seronegative. The libraries were sequenced on Illumina HiSeq 2000/2500, MiSeq or NextSeq, producing 2 x 150 bp reads. The eight sequenced donors were randomly selected healthy volunteers, three men and five women.

The research as a whole found: In 5 to 7 donors, the dominant CD3+CD56+NKG2C+ clonotypes were found to rank among the top 10 CD8+ clonotypes and to make up roughly 1.0-7.5% of CD8+ T cells. Those dominant clonotypes were again the most abundant among CD3+CD56-NKG2C+ cells in a handful of donors, at about 25-60.1%. Whether the expanded NKG2C-expressing T cell clones were specific for HCMV antigens was left unclear.

TCRdb lists the instrument as Illumina HiSeq 2000. The TCR beta cDNA libraries were made using 5'RACE template switching, a step that added both a universal primer site and unique molecular identifiers. Synthesis of cDNA was primed from the TCR beta constant segment and was followed by two consecutive PCR amplification steps. The paper's data handling went like this. MIGEC was used to demultiplex reads and group the reads by UMI, and MiTCR was used to assemble and quantify clonotypes. To remove erroneous sequences, TCR cDNA sequences were retained only when supported by two or more reads. The tcR package was used for downstream repertoire analysis, and clonotypes were matched across fractions by CDR3 nucleotide sequence plus V segment. VDJmatch was used to annotate antigen specificity against VDJdb, with one amino acid substitution in CDR3 permitted. Following reprocessing of the reads by TCRdb, the data hold one row per CDR3 protein sequence and no DNA is available. In this record, the V and J calls reflect TCRdb's handling and not the investigators' own analysis. The table for this sample records 120,000 to 150,000 distinct CDR3 sequences. Clones ranked in the top ten supply 10% to 15% of the sample.

A commercial ELISA kit detecting HCMV-specific IgG in serum was used to determine HCMV serostatus. Peripheral blood mononuclear cells were isolated from blood by Ficoll density gradient centrifugation. Turning to this clonotype: No antigen is known for it.

There are 15 amino acids in the CDR3, from cysteine to phenylalanine inclusive. This entry has no DNA. CDR1 and CDR2 (PRHDT, FYEKMQ) derive from the germline V gene (reference sequence). The sequenced sample was blood T cells: a sorted CD56 or NKG2C T cell subset, CD4+ or CD8+ T cells, or bulk PBMC T cells (not recorded which). This receptor was identified in a man in his late teens or twenties in good health. Donor details come from another sample of the same person, matched by shared clones. The sequence links TRBV13 to TRBJ2-4; absent DNA, TCRdb's TRBD1 call cannot be checked. The CDR3 reads CASSTEGQGKNIQYF.